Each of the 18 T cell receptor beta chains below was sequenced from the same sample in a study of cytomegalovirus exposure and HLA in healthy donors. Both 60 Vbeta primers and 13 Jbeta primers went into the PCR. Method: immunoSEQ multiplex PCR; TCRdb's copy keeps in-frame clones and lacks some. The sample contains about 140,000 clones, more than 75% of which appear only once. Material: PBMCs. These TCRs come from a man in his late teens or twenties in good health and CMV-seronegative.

The CDR3 spells CASSSSGAGGNYYEQYF. The CDR3 coding sequence is TGTGCCAGCAGCTCCTCCGGAGCGGGGGGGAACTACTACGAGCAGTACTTC. This chain links TRBV7-9 with TRBJ2-7, with 10 nucleotides matching TRBD2. This CDR3 region has 17 residues. V dropped 4 bases and J dropped 3; count of bases not matched to a gene: 12. Germline CDR1 is SEHNR and CDR2 is FQNEAQ (reference sequence). Based on the CDR3 plus reference TRBV7-9 and TRBJ2-7, the full variable domain is DTGVSQNPRHKITKRGQNVTFRCDPISEHNRLYWYRQTLGQGPEFLTYFQNEAQLEKSRLLSDRFSAERPKGSFSTLEIQRTEQGDSAMYLCASSSSGAGGNYYEQYFGPGTRLTVT.

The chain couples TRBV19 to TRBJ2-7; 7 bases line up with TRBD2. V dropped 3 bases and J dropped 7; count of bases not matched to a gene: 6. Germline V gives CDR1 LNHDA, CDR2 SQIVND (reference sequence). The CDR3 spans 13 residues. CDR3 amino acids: CASSMRQGGEQYF. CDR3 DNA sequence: TGTGCCAGTAGTATGCGTCAGGGAGGGGAGCAGTACTTC.

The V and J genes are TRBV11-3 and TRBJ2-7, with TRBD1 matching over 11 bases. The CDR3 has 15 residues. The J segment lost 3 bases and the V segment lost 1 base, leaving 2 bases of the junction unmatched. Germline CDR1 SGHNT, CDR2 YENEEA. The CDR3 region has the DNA TGTGCCAGCAGCTTAGGGACAGGGGGCTACTACGAGCAGTACTTC. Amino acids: CASSLGTGGYYEQYF.

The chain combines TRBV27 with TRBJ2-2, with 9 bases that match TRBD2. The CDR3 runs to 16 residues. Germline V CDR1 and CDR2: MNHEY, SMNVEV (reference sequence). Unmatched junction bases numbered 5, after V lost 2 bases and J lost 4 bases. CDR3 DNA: TGTGCCAGCAGTTTACTTAGCGGGAGAGGCACCGGGGAGCTGTTTTTT. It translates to CASSLLSGRGTGELFF.

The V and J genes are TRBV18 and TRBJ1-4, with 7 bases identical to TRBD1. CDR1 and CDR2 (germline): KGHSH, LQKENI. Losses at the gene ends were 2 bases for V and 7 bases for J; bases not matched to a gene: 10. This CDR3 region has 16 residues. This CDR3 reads CASSPDTGTVSEKLFF. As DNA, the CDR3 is TGTGCCAGCTCACCAGATACCGGGACAGTGAGTGAAAAACTGTTTTTT.

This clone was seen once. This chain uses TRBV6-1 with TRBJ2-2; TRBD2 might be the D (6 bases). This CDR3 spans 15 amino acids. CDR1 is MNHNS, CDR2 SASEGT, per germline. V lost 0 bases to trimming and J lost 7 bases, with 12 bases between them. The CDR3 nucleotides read TGTGCCAGCAGTGAAGCGGCAGGGAGGAACGGGGAGCTGTTTTTT. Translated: CASSEAAGRNGELFF.

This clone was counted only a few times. CDR3 in amino acids: CASSFSSGGSYEQYF. CDR3 coding DNA: TGCGCCAGCAGCTTTTCATCGGGGGGGTCCTACGAGCAGTACTTC. This chain connects TRBV5-1 to TRBJ2-7, with 8 positions matching TRBD2. Germline CDR1 is SGHRS and CDR2 is YFSETQ. This CDR3 is 15 amino acids long. V gave up 2 bases and J gave up 1 base; unmatched junction bases: 5.

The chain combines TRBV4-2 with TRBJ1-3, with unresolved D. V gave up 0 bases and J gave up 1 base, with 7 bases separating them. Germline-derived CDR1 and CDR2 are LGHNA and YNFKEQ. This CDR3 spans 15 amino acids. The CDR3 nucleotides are TGTGCCAGCAGCCAAGAAACGGGTTCTGGAAACACCATATATTTT. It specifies CASSQETGSGNTIYF.

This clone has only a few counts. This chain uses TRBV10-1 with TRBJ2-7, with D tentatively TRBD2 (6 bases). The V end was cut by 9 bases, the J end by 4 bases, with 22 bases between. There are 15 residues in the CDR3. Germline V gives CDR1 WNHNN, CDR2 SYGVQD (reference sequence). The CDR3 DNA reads TGCGCCAGTCCTGGGTGGTCGAGCGGGCGGTACGAGCAGTACTTC. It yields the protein CASPGWSSGRYEQYF.

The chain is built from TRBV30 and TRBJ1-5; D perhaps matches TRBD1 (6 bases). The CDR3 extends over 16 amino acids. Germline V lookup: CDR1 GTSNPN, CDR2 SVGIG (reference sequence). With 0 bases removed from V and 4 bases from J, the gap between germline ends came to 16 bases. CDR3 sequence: CAWSVLEGGLNQPQHF. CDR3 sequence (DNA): TGTGCCTGGAGTGTACTAGAGGGGGGGTTAAATCAGCCCCAGCATTTT.

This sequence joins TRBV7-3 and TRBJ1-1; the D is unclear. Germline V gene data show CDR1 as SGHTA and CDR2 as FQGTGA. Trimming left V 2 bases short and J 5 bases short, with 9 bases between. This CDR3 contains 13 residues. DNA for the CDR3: TGTGCCAGCAGCTTAGACCAGGATACTGAAGCTTTCTTT. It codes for CASSLDQDTEAFF.

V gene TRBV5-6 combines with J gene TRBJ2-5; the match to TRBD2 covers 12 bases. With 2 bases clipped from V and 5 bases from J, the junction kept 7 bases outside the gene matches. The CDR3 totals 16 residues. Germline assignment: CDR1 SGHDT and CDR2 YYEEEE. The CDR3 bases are TGTGCCAGCAGCTTCAGACTAGCGGGAGTCAACGAGACCCAGTACTTC. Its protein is CASSFRLAGVNETQYF. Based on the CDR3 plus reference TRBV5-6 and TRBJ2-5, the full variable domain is DAGVTQSPTHLIKTRGQQVTLRCSPKSGHDTVSWYQQALGQGPQFIFQYYEEEERQRGNFPDRFSGHQFPNYSSELNVNALLLGDSALYLCASSFRLAGVNETQYFGPGTRLLVL.

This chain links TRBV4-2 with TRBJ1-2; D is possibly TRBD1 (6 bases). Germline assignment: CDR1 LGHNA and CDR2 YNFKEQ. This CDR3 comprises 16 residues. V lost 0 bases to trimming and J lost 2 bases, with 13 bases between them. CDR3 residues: CASSQDLSQGNYGYTF. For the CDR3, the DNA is TGTGCCAGCAGCCAAGATCTGAGCCAGGGGAACTATGGCTACACCTTC.

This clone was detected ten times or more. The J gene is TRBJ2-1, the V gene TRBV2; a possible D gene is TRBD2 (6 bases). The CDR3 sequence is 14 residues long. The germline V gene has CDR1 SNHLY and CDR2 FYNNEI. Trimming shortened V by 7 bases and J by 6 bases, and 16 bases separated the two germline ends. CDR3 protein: CASTPTTSINEQFF. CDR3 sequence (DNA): TGTGCCAGCACCCCCACGACTAGTATCAATGAGCAGTTCTTC.

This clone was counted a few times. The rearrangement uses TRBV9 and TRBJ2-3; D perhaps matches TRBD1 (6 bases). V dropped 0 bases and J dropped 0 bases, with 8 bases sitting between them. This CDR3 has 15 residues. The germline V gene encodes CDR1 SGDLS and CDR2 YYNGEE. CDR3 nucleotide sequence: TGTGCCAGCAGCGTAGAGGGGGATAGCACAGATACGCAGTATTTT. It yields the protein CASSVEGDSTDTQYF.

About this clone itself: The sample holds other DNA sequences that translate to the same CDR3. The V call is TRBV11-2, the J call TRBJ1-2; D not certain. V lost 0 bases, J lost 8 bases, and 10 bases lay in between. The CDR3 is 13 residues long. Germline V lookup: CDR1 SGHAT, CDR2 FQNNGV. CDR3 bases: TGTGCCAGCAGCTTAGAGGGTATGGAGGGCTACACCTTC. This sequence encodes CASSLEGMEGYTF.

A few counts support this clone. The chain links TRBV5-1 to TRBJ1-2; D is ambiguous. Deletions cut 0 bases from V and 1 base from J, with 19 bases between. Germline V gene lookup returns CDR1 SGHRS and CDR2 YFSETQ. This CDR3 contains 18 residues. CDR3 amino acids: CASSLGREASSFNYGYTF. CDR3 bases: TGCGCCAGCAGCTTGGGTCGGGAGGCATCGAGTTTTAACTATGGCTACACCTTC.

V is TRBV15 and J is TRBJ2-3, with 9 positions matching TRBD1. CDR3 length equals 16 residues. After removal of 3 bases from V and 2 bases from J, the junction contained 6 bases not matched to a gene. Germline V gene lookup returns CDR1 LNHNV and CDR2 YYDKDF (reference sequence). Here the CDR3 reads CATSRKDRGNTDTQYF. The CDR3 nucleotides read TGTGCCACCAGCAGGAAGGACAGGGGAAACACAGATACGCAGTATTTT.